Listed below are T cell receptor beta chains from one sample, sequenced in a study of blood T cell repertoires in COVID-19. The table came from immunoSEQ multiplex PCR; TCRdb's copy has only in-frame clones and leaves some out. Of roughly 250,000 clones in the sample, 81% were seen once. Sequenced material: peripheral blood. The source of these receptors is a woman aged 55-70 years with active or convalescent COVID-19. The CDR3 runs from the conserved cysteine through the conserved F or W. The order of the fields is J gene, V gene, clone size, D gene, CDR3 length, CDR3 DNA, CDR3 protein. A D gene is named only where the DNA matches it firmly. Part of the rows lack a size; the others show once, few, many or a class for expanded clones.

TRBJ2-4,TRBV20-1,-,-,15,TGCAGTGCTAGTCTACCGAGGGGGGCCAAAAACATTCAGTACTTC,CSASLPRGAKNIQYF
TRBJ1-2,TRBV3-1/TRBV3-2,-,-,17,TGTGCCAGCAGCCTCATCCTTTGGGGGGAAGCTAACTATGGCTACACCTTC,CASSLILWGEANYGYTF
TRBJ2-5,TRBV4-1,once,-,14,TGCGCCAGCAGCCAAGTGGCAGGGAGGGAGACCCAGTACTTC,CASSQVAGRETQYF
TRBJ1-5,TRBV6-5,-,-,15,TGTGCCAGCGGCCTACAGGGCTCTATGAATCAGCCCCAGCATTTT,CASGLQGSMNQPQHF
TRBJ2-3,TRBV5-4,-,TRBD2,16,TGTGCCAGCAGCATGGGACTAGCGGGCAGCACAGATACGCAGTATTTT,CASSMGLAGSTDTQYF
TRBJ1-2,TRBV28,-,-,13,TGTGCCAGCGCGCCCGGGGGGGCCTATGGCTACACCTTC,CASAPGGAYGYTF
TRBJ2-1,TRBV24-1,-,-,13,TGTGCCACCAGTTCGGTCAGGGGCCGGGAGCAGTTCTTC,CATSSVRGREQFF
TRBJ1-1,TRBV19,-,TRBD1,15,TGTGCCAGTAGCAACCCCGGGACAGGGCTACCTGAAGCTTTCTTT,CASSNPGTGLPEAFF
TRBJ1-4,TRBV3-1/TRBV3-2,-,-,14,TGTGCCAGCAGCCAAGAGACTGGTTATGAAAAACTGTTTTTT,CASSQETGYEKLFF
TRBJ1-4,TRBV5-4,-,-,14,TGTGCCAGCAGCTTTTCAGGGCGGTCTGAAAAACTGTTTTTT,CASSFSGRSEKLFF
TRBJ2-2,TRBV11-2,-,-,17,TGTGCCAGCAGCTTAGATGCGGGGGCTACGTACACCGGGGAGCTGTTTTTT,CASSLDAGATYTGELFF
TRBJ1-2,TRBV29-1,-,-,13,TGCAGCGTCCCCGAAATGGGACTTCATGGCTACACCTTC,CSVPEMGLHGYTF
TRBJ2-4,TRBV19,many,-,15,TGTGCCAGTAGTATTAGTGCCACCGCCAAAAACATTCAGTACTTC,CASSISATAKNIQYF
TRBJ1-4,TRBV19,-,-,14,TGTGCCAGTGGCCCCGGGACACGGAATGAAAAACTGTTTTTT,CASGPGTRNEKLFF
TRBJ1-5,TRBV3-1/TRBV3-2,-,-,14,TGTGCCAGCAGCTTCCAGAATAGCAATCAGCCCCAGCATTTT,CASSFQNSNQPQHF
TRBJ2-7,TRBV7-2,-,TRBD1,19,TGTGCCAGCAGCGCCGGGACAGGGGGCCTTCCAGCCTATTCCTACGAGCAGTACTTC,CASSAGTGGLPAYSYEQYF
TRBJ2-3,TRBV10-1,few,-,15,TGCGCCAGCAGTGAAATGTCTAGCGCGAGAGATACGCAGTATTTT,CASSEMSSARDTQYF
TRBJ1-6,TRBV7-9,-,-,14,TGTGCCAGCAGCTTAGGTGACACTAATTCACCCCTCCACTTT,CASSLGDTNSPLHF
TRBJ1-2,TRBV25-1,-,-,14,TGTGCCAGCAGTGAACTACGGGGGGACTATGGCTACACCTTC,CASSELRGDYGYTF
TRBJ2-6,TRBV11-3,-,-,17,TGTGCCAGCAGCCGACCTTCGGCAGGGCCTGGGGCCAACGTCCTGACTTTC,CASSRPSAGPGANVLTF
TRBJ1-2,TRBV2,-,-,13,TGTGCCAGCAGGGGCTGGATCAACTATGGCTACACCTTC,CASRGWINYGYTF
TRBJ1-1,TRBV7-2,-,TRBD1,15,TGTGCCAGCAGCTACTTTCCGACAGGGGAAACTGAAGCTTTCTTT,CASSYFPTGETEAFF
TRBJ2-7,TRBV5-6,-,-,13,TGTGCCAGCAGCTTGGACTTAACCTACGAGCAGTACTTC,CASSLDLTYEQYF
TRBJ2-1,TRBV19,-,TRBD2,18,TGTGCCAGTAGTTCGCGGTTGCTAGCGGGGGAAGGTAACAATGAGCAGTTCTTC,CASSSRLLAGEGNNEQFF
TRBJ2-7,TRBV12-5,-,-,15,TGTGCTAGTGGCATCCAGGGATTCCTGTCCTACGAGCAGTACTTC,CASGIQGFLSYEQYF
TRBJ1-2,TRBV4-1,few,-,14,TGCGCCAGCAGCCATTTGGGGGGTAACTATGGCTACACCTTC,CASSHLGGNYGYTF